This TCR beta chain was captured in a study of blood T cell repertoires in COVID-19. Study context: Samples of COVID-19 (acute and convalescent) were obtained from the United States, Italy and Spain. Sample material is recorded as cDNA or gDNA derived from T cells, B-cell-depleted T cells, or PBMCs.

Study processing details: Nucleated cell counts were estimated from reference gene primer amplification. Libraries were prepared by immunoSEQ multiplex PCR; TCRdb keeps only in-frame clonotypes and omits some of them. V, J and clone size are those of that table, while D and trimming were read from the DNA. The sample carries around 60,000 clones, approximately 80% recorded once. There are 14 residues in the CDR3. Trimming stripped 1 base from V and 5 bases from J, with 11 bases between. From germline, CDR1 is SGHTA and CDR2 FQGNSA. As for this clone: This same CDR3 is encoded by further DNA sequences in the sample.

The sample consisted of peripheral blood. V is TRBV7-2 and J is TRBJ1-2, with a weak D call TRBD1 (5 bases). This TCR came from a man older than 75 with acute or convalescent COVID-19. The CDR3 sequence is CASSLGPGSYGYTF. The DNA of the CDR3 is TGTGCCAGCAGCTTAGGGCCAGGGTCATATGGCTACACCTTC.